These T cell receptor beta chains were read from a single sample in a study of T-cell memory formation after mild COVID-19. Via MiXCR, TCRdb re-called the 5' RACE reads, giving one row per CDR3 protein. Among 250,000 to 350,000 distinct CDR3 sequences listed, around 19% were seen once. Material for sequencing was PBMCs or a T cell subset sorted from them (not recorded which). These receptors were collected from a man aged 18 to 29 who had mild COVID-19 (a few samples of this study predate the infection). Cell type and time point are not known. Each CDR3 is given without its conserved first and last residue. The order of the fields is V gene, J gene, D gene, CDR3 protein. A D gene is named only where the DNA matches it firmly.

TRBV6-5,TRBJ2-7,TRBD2,ASRPGTSASYEQY
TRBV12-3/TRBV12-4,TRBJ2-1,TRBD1,ATTRDRGSNEQF
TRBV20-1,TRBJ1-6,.,SARYGTDNSPLH
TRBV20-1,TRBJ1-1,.,SASRDSNTEAF
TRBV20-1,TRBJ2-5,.,SAQRVETQY
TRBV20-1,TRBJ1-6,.,SASRPNENSPLH
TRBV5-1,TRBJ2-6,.,ASSLEGTAGANVLT
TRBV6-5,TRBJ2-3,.,ASSRRTARTDTQY
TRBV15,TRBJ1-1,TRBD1,ATLLGRGQGSNTEAF
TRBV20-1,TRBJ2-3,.,SATNQLSTDTQY
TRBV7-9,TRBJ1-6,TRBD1,ASSLRGQWDSPLH
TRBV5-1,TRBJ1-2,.,ASSLPGVSPYGYT
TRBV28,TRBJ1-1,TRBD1,ASSRPRDRVPEAF
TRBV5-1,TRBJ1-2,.,ASSSRSDDYGYT
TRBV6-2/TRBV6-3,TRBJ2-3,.,ASSYLLDSSTDTQY
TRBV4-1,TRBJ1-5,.,ASSPGWGLGQPQH
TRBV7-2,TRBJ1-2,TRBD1,ASSSQGASNYGYT
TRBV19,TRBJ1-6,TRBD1,ASKGDSRQNSPLH
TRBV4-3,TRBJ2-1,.,ASSQSGRHEQF
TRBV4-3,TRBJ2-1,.,ASSQDTQYGANEQF